Shown below are 27 T cell receptor beta chains from a single sample sequenced in a study of T-cell reconstitution after alpha-beta-depleted transplantation in children. TCRbeta library preparation incorporated unique molecular identifiers. In TCRdb, the PCR reads were re-called with MiXCR into one record per CDR3 protein. This table holds roughly 610,000 distinct CDR3 sequences, more than 9% found once. This material consisted of PBMCs from the stem cell graft donor, taken from the stem cell graft. The receptors were gathered from a human donor who donated a stem cell graft to a child with acute myeloid leukemia.

Many counts were recorded for this clonotype. This CDR3 reads CASSLGTGKGQETQYF. The CDR3 region has the DNA TGTGCCAGCAGCTTAGGGACAGGGAAGGGGCAAGAGACCCAGTACTTC. This sequence joins TRBV11-2 and TRBJ2-5; 8 bases align to TRBD1. The J segment lost 2 bases and the V segment lost 1 base, leaving 6 bases of the junction unmatched. This CDR3 has 16 amino acids. In germline, CDR1 is SGHAT, CDR2 FQNNGV.

The rearrangement joins TRBV21-1 to TRBJ1-4; TRBD1 was called by the table and not checked on the DNA. TRBV21-1 is tagged as a pseudogene. The CDR3 runs 16 residues. The CDR3 sequence is CASSNRGESTNEKLFF. CDR3 DNA sequence: TGTGCCAGCAGCAACAGGGGAGAATCAACTAATGAAAAACTGTTTTTT.

Concerning this clonotype itself: Being one base from a much bigger clone, this may be a read error. The V call is TRBV12-3 or TRBV12-4, the J call TRBJ2-7; TRBD1 is a possible D gene (7 bases). With the DNA end fitting TRBJ2-1 better, the J assignment may be wrong. This CDR3 has 15 residues. CDR3 coding DNA: TGTGCCAGCAGTTCGGGGGACAGCTTCTCCTACGAGCAGTTCTTC. Its protein product is CASSSGDSFSYEQFF.

Many counts were recorded for this clonotype. The CDR3 here is CASSFVGTSGYAYEQYF. CDR3 nucleotide sequence: TGTGCCAGCAGCTTTGTGGGGACTAGCGGTTACGCCTACGAGCAGTACTTC. The chain joins TRBV7-2 to TRBJ2-7; TRBD2 matches at 11 bases. V was pared by 3 bases and J by 2 bases, with 9 bases of the junction left unmatched. Germline lookup yields CDR1 SGHTA and CDR2 FQGNSA. CDR3 size: 17 residues.

The V gene is TRBV20-1, the J gene TRBJ2-3, with D perhaps TRBD2 (6 bases). Germline CDR1 reads DFQATT; CDR2 reads SNEGSKA (reference sequence). The CDR3 consists of 13 residues. With 6 bases removed from V and 5 bases from J, the gap between germline ends came to 15 bases. DNA of the CDR3: TGCAGTGCGCCGAGGAGGGTAGGAGATACGCAGTATTTT. Protein product: CSAPRRVGDTQYF.

This clonotype has at least ten counts. The chain recombines TRBV5-1 with TRBJ2-5; D is ambiguous. The germline gives CDR1 SGHRS, CDR2 YFSETQ. Trimming left V 3 bases short and J 5 bases short, with 11 bases between. The CDR3 runs 13 residues. For the CDR3, the DNA is TGCGCCAGCAGCTCTGCCCTTGTCGAGACCCAGTACTTC. Translation gives CASSSALVETQYF.

This clonotype occurred many times. J is TRBJ1-5 and V is TRBV19; D not resolved. The CDR3 has 12 amino acids. Trimming pared 5 bases from V and 7 bases from J, leaving 9 bases between. The V gene's germline CDR1 is LNHDA and CDR2 SQIVND (reference sequence). The CDR3 region is CASSPRAQPQHF. DNA for the CDR3: TGTGCCAGTAGTCCTCGGGCCCAGCCCCAGCATTTT.

This clonotype was seen more than once but under ten times. The V call is TRBV5-1, the J call TRBJ2-3; D is uncertain. Germline values: CDR1 SGHRS, CDR2 YFSETQ. V was pared by 4 bases and J by 5 bases, with 8 bases between. This CDR3 is built from 12 residues. Here the CDR3 reads CASSRTQDTQYF. In nucleotides, the CDR3 is TGCGCCAGCAGCCGGACCCAAGATACGCAGTATTTT.

The sample holds a few counts of this clonotype. CDR3: CASTWGDNYGYTF. Written as DNA, the CDR3 is TGTGCCAGCACCTGGGGGGATAACTATGGCTACACCTTC. The rearrangement joins TRBV12-3 or TRBV12-4 to TRBJ1-2; D might be TRBD1 (5 bases). Trimming stripped 7 bases from V and 1 base from J, with 10 bases between. The CDR3 extends over 13 amino acids.

This clonotype was detected a few times. The V gene is TRBV29-1, the J gene TRBJ2-6; 13 bases align to TRBD2. Germline loops: CDR1 SQVTM, CDR2 ANQGSEA. CDR3 length equals 16 residues. V was pared by 6 bases and J by 4 bases, with 6 bases of the junction left unmatched. CDR3 in amino acids: CSVRTSGRSGANVLTF. The DNA for the CDR3 is TGCAGCGTCCGGACTAGCGGGAGAAGCGGGGCCAACGTCCTGACTTTC. Looking up the rest from reference TRBV29-1 and TRBJ2-6 gives the full variable domain: SAVISQKPSRDICQRGTSLTIQCQVDSQVTMMFWYRQQPGQSLTLIATANQGSEATYESGFVIDKFPISRPNLTFSTLTVSNMSPEDSSIYLCSVRTSGRSGANVLTFGAGSRLTVL.

This clonotype was seen at least ten times. The chain couples TRBV4-2 to TRBJ2-7; 7 bases fit TRBD2. In germline, CDR1 is LGHNA, CDR2 YNFKEQ. The CDR3 spans 13 residues. V was pared by 2 bases and J by 5 bases, with 3 bases of the junction left unmatched. The DNA of the CDR3 is TGTGCCAGCAGCCAAAGCGGGAACCACGAGCAGTACTTC. This codes for CASSQSGNHEQYF.

This clonotype was detected a few times. The V and J genes are TRBV6-1 and TRBJ1-3; D is unclear. The CDR3 is 16 amino acids. Trimming stripped 6 bases from V and 0 bases from J, with 15 bases between. The V gene's germline CDR1 is MNHNS and CDR2 SASEGT. This CDR3 is CASSLRTADSGNTIYF. The CDR3 DNA reads as TGTGCCAGCAGCCTCCGAACAGCGGACTCTGGAAACACCATATATTTT.

The V and J genes are TRBV5-8 and TRBJ2-5; TRBD2 matches at 12 bases. CDR1 is SGHTS and CDR2 is YDEGEE in the germline V gene. V was pared by 4 bases and J by 4 bases, with 5 bases of the junction left unmatched. This CDR3 comprises 15 residues. The CDR3 here is CASSRLAGDGETQYF. CDR3 coding DNA: TGTGCCAGCAGCAGACTAGCGGGAGATGGAGAGACCCAGTACTTC.

The chain employs TRBV24-1 and TRBJ2-1; D ambiguous. The CDR3 extends over 11 amino acids. Germline V gene sequence: CDR1 KGHDR, CDR2 SFDVKD. Deletions cut 9 bases from V and 7 bases from J, with 9 bases between. In nucleotides, the CDR3 is TGTGCCACCGGAATTGGGAATGAGCAGTTCTTC. Translated, it gives CATGIGNEQFF.

V and J are TRBV6-5 and TRBJ2-7; 10 positions match TRBD2. After removal of 0 bases from V and 2 bases from J, the junction contained 4 bases not matched to a gene. CDR3 length equals 16 residues. From germline, CDR1 is MNHEY and CDR2 SVGAGI. The DNA of the CDR3 is TGTGCCAGCAGTTACTCGCCTAGCGGGAGCCCCTACGAGCAGTACTTC. It yields the protein CASSYSPSGSPYEQYF.

Ten or more counts support this clonotype. This chain connects TRBV5-6 to TRBJ1-1; D gene unclear. CDR1 and CDR2 (germline): SGHDT, YYEEEE. V lost 0 bases and J lost 1, with 7 bases in between. The CDR3 runs to 14 residues. For the CDR3, the DNA is TGTGCCAGCAGCTTGGGGAGGGAGAACACTGAAGCTTTCTTT. It yields the protein CASSLGRENTEAFF.

J is TRBJ2-5 and V is TRBV10-3; unclear D gene. Germline V gene lookup returns CDR1 ENHRY and CDR2 SYGVKD. V was pared by 11 bases and J by 5 bases, with 21 bases between. The CDR3 sequence is 14 residues long. CDR3 amino acids: CAVSPQGNRETQYF. The CDR3 DNA is TGTGCCGTGTCCCCTCAAGGGAATCGGGAGACCCAGTACTTC.

This clonotype occurred a few times. V usage is TRBV20-1 and J usage is TRBJ2-7, with TRBD2 identical over 7 bases. Germline CDR1 DFQATT, CDR2 SNEGSKA (reference sequence). The trim removed 6 bases at V and 3 bases at J, leaving 14 bases unmatched. This CDR3 is built from 15 residues. CDR3 sequence (DNA): TGCAGTGCCCTCCTCGGCGGGAGTCTTAACTACGAGCAGTACTTC. Protein product: CSALLGGSLNYEQYF.

There are a few counts of this clonotype. The V call is TRBV6-2 or TRBV6-3, the J call TRBJ2-3; D gene ambiguous. Germline CDR1 MNHEY, CDR2 SVGEGT. V was pared by 8 bases and J by 0 bases, with 9 bases between. This CDR3 has 13 amino acids. Here the CDR3 reads CASCPLSTDTQYF. The DNA of the CDR3 is TGTGCCAGCTGCCCACTGAGCACAGATACGCAGTATTTT.

Ten or more counts support this clonotype. This rearrangement joins TRBV24-1 to TRBJ1-1; weak D call: TRBD1 (6 bases). The V end was cut by 7 bases, the J end by 0 bases, with 14 bases between. This CDR3 is 15 amino acids long. Germline loops: CDR1 KGHDR, CDR2 SFDVKD. CDR3 nucleotide sequence: TGTGCCACCAGAAAGGACAGCCAACTGAACACTGAAGCTTTCTTT. Translated: CATRKDSQLNTEAFF.

In its sample, this clonotype was seen a few times. The rearrangement uses TRBV27 and TRBJ1-1; 7 bases map to TRBD1. The CDR3 is made up of 18 amino acids. In germline, CDR1 is MNHEY, CDR2 SMNVEV (reference sequence). With 5 bases clipped from V and 4 bases from J, the junction kept 19 bases outside the gene matches. CDR3: CASSPYRQGSSSRTEAFF. Written as DNA, the CDR3 is TGTGCCAGCAGTCCTTACCGACAGGGCTCGTCTAGCCGCACTGAAGCTTTCTTT.

This clonotype was seen more than once but under ten times. V and J are TRBV19 and TRBJ2-2; 11 bases match TRBD2. The germline V gene has CDR1 LNHDA and CDR2 SQIVND (reference sequence). CDR3 length equals 15 residues. The V segment lost 5 bases and the J segment 5 bases; nucleotides outside the gene matches: 4. This CDR3 is CASSPRTSGTGELFF. Written as DNA, the CDR3 is TGTGCCAGTAGTCCACGGACTAGCGGGACCGGGGAGCTGTTTTTT.

This clonotype was seen a few times. The gene calls are TRBV28 and TRBJ2-1, with TRBD2 matching 11 bases. Germline CDR1 reads MDHEN; CDR2 reads SYDVKM. The CDR3 is 15 amino acids. J lost 10 bases, V lost 6 bases, and 11 bases had no gene match. The CDR3 nucleotides read TGTGCCAGCAGCAGAGGGTCTAGCGGGAGGAACGAGCAGTTCTTC. Protein sequence: CASSRGSSGRNEQFF.

This clonotype has more than one count but fewer than ten. The V and J genes are TRBV2 and TRBJ2-1, with no clear D. V shed 5 bases and J shed 4 bases, with 9 bases lying between them. The germline CDR1 and CDR2 sequences are SNHLY and FYNNEI. This CDR3 has 13 residues. The DNA for the CDR3 is TGTGCCAGCAGTCAGGACCAGTACAATGAGCAGTTCTTC. It encodes CASSQDQYNEQFF.

V usage is TRBV6-1 and J usage is TRBJ2-1, with D tentatively TRBD2 (6 bases). Germline V gene sequence: CDR1 MNHNS, CDR2 SASEGT. The CDR3 is 15 amino acids. V dropped 5 bases and J dropped 6 bases, with 17 bases sitting between them. CDR3 in amino acids: CASSLGTLRGNEQFF. The CDR3 coding sequence is TGTGCCAGCAGTCTCGGGACTCTTAGGGGCAATGAGCAGTTCTTC.

This clonotype was detected many times. This sequence joins TRBV12-3 or TRBV12-4 and TRBJ2-7; D unclear. V was pared by 6 bases and J by 6 bases, with 12 bases between. The CDR3 is made up of 12 amino acids. This CDR3 is CASSLPGIEQYF. The CDR3 nucleotides read TGTGCCAGCAGCCTCCCGGGTATCGAGCAGTACTTC.

The chain employs TRBV28 and TRBJ2-5; no definite D call. V was shortened by 10 bases and J by 7 bases, with 19 bases between the two germline ends. In germline, CDR1 is MDHEN, CDR2 SYDVKM. This CDR3 comprises 13 residues. The CDR3 bases are TGTGCCATTAGGAACGGGTTCGTAGGGACCCAGTACTTC. Its protein is CAIRNGFVGTQYF.